The 13 T cell receptor beta chains presented below share a single source sample, sequenced in a study of T cell responses to AZD1222 COVID-19 vaccine. Sequencing used immunoSEQ multiplex PCR; TCRdb keeps in-frame clones, though not all of them. Of around 180,000 clones in the sample, 90% were seen once. Sequenced material: peripheral blood, taken on day 0 of AZD1222 vaccination. These receptor sequences come from an adult in good health.

The chain recombines TRBV4-3 with TRBJ1-3; 7 bases are shared with TRBD1. J lost 0 bases, V lost 0 bases, and 2 bases had no gene match. Germline values: CDR1 LGHNA, CDR2 YSLEER. CDR3 length: 16 amino acids. The CDR3 DNA sequence: TGCGCCAGCAGCCAAGACTCAGGGGGCTCTGGAAACACCATATATTTT. Its protein product is CASSQDSGGSGNTIYF.

The chain uses TRBV6-5 and TRBJ1-1; 9 nucleotides match TRBD1. In germline, CDR1 is MNHEY, CDR2 SVGAGI. This CDR3 has 15 residues. Trimming at V came to 5 bases and at J to 11 bases, leaving 15 bases not matched to a gene. CDR3 in DNA: TGTGCCAGCAGTCGCACGGGGACAGGGACCATCGGGGCTTTCTTT. Translated: CASSRTGTGTIGAFF.

This chain links TRBV19 with TRBJ2-3, with D unclear. The V end was cut by 3 bases, the J end by 1 base, with 5 bases between. This CDR3 spans 13 amino acids. Germline values: CDR1 LNHDA, CDR2 SQIVND (reference sequence). The CDR3: CASSMAGTDTQYF. The CDR3 coding sequence is TGTGCCAGTAGTATGGCGGGCACAGATACGCAGTATTTT. Together with reference TRBV19 and TRBJ2-3, the CDR3 gives the full variable domain: DGGITQSPKYLFRKEGQNVTLSCEQNLNHDAMYWYRQDPGQGLRLIYYSQIVNDFQKGDIAEGYSVSREKKESFPLTVTSAQKNPTAFYLCASSMAGTDTQYFGPGTRLTVL.

The chain is built from TRBV7-9 and TRBJ1-1; TRBD1 might be the D (5 bases). The ends were cut back, 5 bases at V and 1 base at J, with 11 bases in the middle. This CDR3 contains 14 residues. Germline values: CDR1 SEHNR, CDR2 FQNEAQ (reference sequence). The CDR3 here is CASSPQGSNTEAFF. The CDR3 DNA reads as TGTGCCAGCAGCCCCCAGGGTTCGAACACTGAAGCTTTCTTT.

The chain carries TRBV7-2 and TRBJ1-1, with D tentatively TRBD1 (5 bases). This CDR3 is 14 amino acids long. Trimming took 5 bases from V and 1 from J, leaving 11 bases between them. CDR1 SGHTA and CDR2 FQGNSA come from the germline V gene. The CDR3 here is CASSQRRGNTEAFF. In DNA, the CDR3 is TGTGCCAGCAGCCAAAGGAGGGGGAACACTGAAGCTTTCTTT.

In its sample, this clone was seen once. CDR3 bases: TGTGCCAGCAGCGGGGGGGCCCCCTACGAGCAGTACTTC. This sequence encodes CASSGGAPYEQYF. V and J are TRBV6-2 or TRBV6-3 and TRBJ2-7; 8 bases are a match to TRBD2. CDR1 is MNHEY, CDR2 SVGEGT, per germline. The CDR3 is 13 amino acids. With 6 bases clipped from V and 2 bases from J, the junction kept 3 bases outside the gene matches.

The chain joins TRBV24-1 to TRBJ2-1, with 12 bases aligning to TRBD2. With 4 bases clipped from V and 7 bases from J, the junction kept 7 bases outside the gene matches. CDR1 is KGHDR and CDR2 is SFDVKD in the germline V gene. The CDR3 length is 16 residues. The CDR3 is CATSEASGGVRNEQFF. The CDR3 DNA is TGTGCCACCAGTGAGGCTAGCGGGGGGGTCCGGAATGAGCAGTTCTTC.

This clone was seen only once. The V and J genes are TRBV6-1 and TRBJ1-5; D remains unclear. CDR1 is MNHNS and CDR2 is SASEGT in the germline V gene. There are 15 residues in the CDR3. Trimming cost V 1 base and J 2 bases, with 9 bases left between them. CDR3 loop: CASSEGRGGNQPQHF. The CDR3 DNA sequence: TGTGCCAGCAGTGAAGGACGGGGAGGCAATCAGCCCCAGCATTTT.

V and J are TRBV6-1 and TRBJ1-1, with 8 positions matching TRBD1. The CDR3 covers 15 residues. V shed 3 bases and J 2 bases; nucleotides not matched to a gene: 5. Germline values: CDR1 MNHNS, CDR2 SASEGT. In DNA form, the CDR3 reads TGTGCCAGCAGTGATTACCCAGGGGGCAACACTGAAGCTTTCTTT. This gives the protein CASSDYPGGNTEAFF.

The rearrangement joins TRBV7-2 to TRBJ1-6; 8 positions agree with TRBD1. CDR1 and CDR2 from the germline V gene are SGHTA and FQGNSA. The CDR3 sequence is 15 residues long. V lost 1 base to trimming and J lost 6 bases; unmatched junction nucleotides: 2. CDR3 nucleotide sequence: TGTGCCAGCAGCTTAGGGACAGGGATTAATTCACCCCTCCACTTT. This codes for CASSLGTGINSPLHF.

V and J are TRBV6-1 and TRBJ2-7; D may be TRBD2 (6 bases). V lost 0 bases, J lost 2 bases, and 11 bases lay in between. Germline CDR1 is MNHNS and CDR2 is SASEGT. The CDR3 is made up of 15 amino acids. The chain's CDR3 is CASSEAGLQPYEQYF. The CDR3 DNA sequence: TGTGCCAGCAGTGAAGCGGGACTGCAACCCTACGAGCAGTACTTC.

The chain couples TRBV19 to TRBJ1-2, with a tentative D call TRBD1 (6 bases). Germline CDR1 LNHDA, CDR2 SQIVND (reference sequence). The CDR3 runs 16 residues. Between the trimmed V and J ends, which lost 6 bases and 5 bases, there was a span of 22 bases. Here the CDR3 DNA reads TGTGCCAGTAGCTCACCGAGGATAGGGGGAGCTTATGGCTACACCTTC. The encoded protein is CASSSPRIGGAYGYTF.

This chain uses TRBV3-1 (or the pseudogene TRBV3-2) with TRBJ1-1; D remains ambiguous. CDR3 length equals 13 residues. Germline V gives CDR1 LGHDT, CDR2 YNNKEL (reference sequence). The V end was cut by 1 base, the J end by 5 bases, with 8 bases between. This chain's CDR3 is CASSQVGETEAFF. The CDR3 DNA follows: TGTGCCAGCAGCCAAGTTGGGGAAACTGAAGCTTTCTTT.